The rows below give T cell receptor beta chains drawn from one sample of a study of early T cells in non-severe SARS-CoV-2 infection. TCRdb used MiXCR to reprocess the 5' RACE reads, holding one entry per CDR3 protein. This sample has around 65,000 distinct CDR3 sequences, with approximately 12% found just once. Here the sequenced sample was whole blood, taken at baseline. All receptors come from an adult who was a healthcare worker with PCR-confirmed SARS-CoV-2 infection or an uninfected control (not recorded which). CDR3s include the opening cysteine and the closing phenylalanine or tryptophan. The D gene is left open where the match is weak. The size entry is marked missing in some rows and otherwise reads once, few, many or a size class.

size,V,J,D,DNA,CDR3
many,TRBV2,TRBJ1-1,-,TGTGCCAGCATAACAGGGAAGAACACTGAAGCTTTCTTT,CASITGKNTEAFF
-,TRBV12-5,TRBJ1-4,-,TGTGCTAGTACCCCGACAGCAACTAATGAAAAACTGTTTTTT,CASTPTATNEKLFF
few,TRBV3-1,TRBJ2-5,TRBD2,TGTGCCAGCAGCCCAAACCCCAGACTAGCGGAAGAGACCCAGTACTTC,CASSPNPRLAEETQYF
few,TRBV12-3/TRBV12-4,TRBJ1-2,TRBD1,TGTGCCAGCAGTTTAACGATGGGACAGATCTATGGCTACACCTTC,CASSLTMGQIYGYTF
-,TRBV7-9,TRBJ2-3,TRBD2,TGTGCCAGCAGCTTGGGACTAGGCACAGATACGCAGTATTTT,CASSLGLGTDTQYF
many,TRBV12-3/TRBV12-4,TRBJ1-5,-,TGTGCCAGCACCTTAGATGGGGGGGCCAATCAGCCCCAGCATTTT,CASTLDGGANQPQHF
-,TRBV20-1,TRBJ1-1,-,TGCAGTGCTGATTCGCTGGGAGCTTTCTTT,CSADSLGAFF
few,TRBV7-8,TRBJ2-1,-,TGTGCCAGCAGCTTAGCGAGGAGTTACAATGAGCAGTTCTTC,CASSLARSYNEQFF
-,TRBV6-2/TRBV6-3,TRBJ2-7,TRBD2,TGTGCCAGCAGTTTAAGCGGGGCAGAAACATCCGAGCAGTACTTC,CASSLSGAETSEQYF
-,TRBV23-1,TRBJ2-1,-,TGCGCCAGCAGTCAATGGCGCGGGACCCGTTACAATGAGCAGTTCTTC,CASSQWRGTRYNEQFF
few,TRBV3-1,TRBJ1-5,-,TGTGCCAGCAGCCAAGGGTTTATTAGCAATCAGCCCCAGCATTTT,CASSQGFISNQPQHF
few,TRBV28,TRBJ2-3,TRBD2,TGTGCCAGCAGTTTTGGCGGGAGAGGCACAGATACGCAGTATTTT,CASSFGGRGTDTQYF
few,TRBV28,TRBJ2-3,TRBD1,TGTGCCAGCAGTTCCCAAACGGACAGGAGAGGTGGAGATACGCAGTATTTT,CASSSQTDRRGGDTQYF
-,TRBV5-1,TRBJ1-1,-,TGCGCCAGCAGCTTTAGGTCTATGAACACTGAAGCTTTCTTT,CASSFRSMNTEAFF
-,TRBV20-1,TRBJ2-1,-,TGCAGTGCTAGCCCTAACAATGAGCAGTTCTTC,CSASPNNEQFF
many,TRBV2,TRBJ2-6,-,TGTGCCAGCAAGCAGGGCTCTGGGGCCAACGTCCTGACTTTC,CASKQGSGANVLTF
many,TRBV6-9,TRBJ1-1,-,TGTGCCAGCAGTTCCCTTGAAGCTTTCTTT,CASSSLEAFF
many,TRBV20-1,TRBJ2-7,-,TGCAGTGCCCTTCCCGGGGCAGGGACCTACGAGCAGTACTTC,CSALPGAGTYEQYF
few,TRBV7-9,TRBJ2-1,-,TGTGCCAGCATCAAAGTGGGATATGAGCAGTTCTTC,CASIKVGYEQFF
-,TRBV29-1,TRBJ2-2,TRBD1,TGCAGCGTTCGCGGACAGGGGGCCGACGGGGAGCTGTTTTTT,CSVRGQGADGELFF
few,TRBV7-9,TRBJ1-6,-,TGTGCCAGCAGCTTAGAGGGAGACAATTCACCCCTCCACTTT,CASSLEGDNSPLHF
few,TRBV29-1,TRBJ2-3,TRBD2,TGCAGCGTCGAGGGAGGGGATAGCACAGATACGCAGTATTTT,CSVEGGDSTDTQYF
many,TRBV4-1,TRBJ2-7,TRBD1,TGCGCCAGCAGCCCGGGACAGGCCGCCCTCGAGCAGTACTTC,CASSPGQAALEQYF
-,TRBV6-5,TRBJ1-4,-,TGTGCCAGCAGTTACAGCAGAACTAATGAAAAACTGTTTTTT,CASSYSRTNEKLFF
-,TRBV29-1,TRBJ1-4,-,TGCAGCGTTGGAGACCCGATACAGGGCGAAAAACTGTTTTTT,CSVGDPIQGEKLFF
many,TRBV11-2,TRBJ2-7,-,TGTGCCAGCAGCTTAGTTTCGCCTGAGCAGTACTTC,CASSLVSPEQYF
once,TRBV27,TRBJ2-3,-,TGTGCCAGCAGTTTAAATTTAAAGGGCAAGGGTACGCAGTATTTT,CASSLNLKGKGTQYF
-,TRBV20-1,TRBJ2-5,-,TGCAGTGCTAGAGATCTTGTTCGGCTAGCCCGGACCGAAGAGACCCAGTACTTC,CSARDLVRLARTEETQYF
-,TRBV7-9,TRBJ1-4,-,TGTGCCAGCAGCTTAGGCGAGGGGGGAGATGAAAAACTGTTTTTT,CASSLGEGGDEKLFF
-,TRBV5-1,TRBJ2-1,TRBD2,TGCGCCAGCCTCCCCCTAGCGGGAGAAGTCAATGAGCAGTTCTTC,CASLPLAGEVNEQFF
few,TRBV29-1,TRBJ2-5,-,TGCAGCGTTGAACGGGCGGAAGAGGAGACCCAGTACTTC,CSVERAEEETQYF
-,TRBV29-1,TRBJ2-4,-,TGCAGCGCTTCTCCGCCAGCCAAAAACATTCAGTACTTC,CSASPPAKNIQYF
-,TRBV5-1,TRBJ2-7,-,TGCGCCAGCAGCAAGGGACACTACTACGAGCAGTACTTC,CASSKGHYYEQYF
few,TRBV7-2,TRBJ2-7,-,TGTGCCAGCAGCTCAGACGGATTTCGGACACCAGCCTCCTACGAGCAGTACTTC,CASSSDGFRTPASYEQYF
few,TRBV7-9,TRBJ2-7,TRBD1,TGTGCCAGCAGCTTTAACCGAGACAGGGTCTACGAGCAGTACTTC,CASSFNRDRVYEQYF
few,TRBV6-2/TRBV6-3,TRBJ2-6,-,TGTGCCAGCAGTTACGGACGGGGAATCTCTGGGGCCAACGTCCTGACTTTC,CASSYGRGISGANVLTF
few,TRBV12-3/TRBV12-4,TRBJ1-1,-,TGTGCCAGCAGTTCCAGGGAGGCTGAAGCTTTCTTT,CASSSREAEAFF
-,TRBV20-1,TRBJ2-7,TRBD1,TGCAGTGCTCGACAGGGGGGTCGGAGTGCGGTCGAGCAGTACTTC,CSARQGGRSAVEQYF
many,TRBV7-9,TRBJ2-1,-,TGTGCCAGCAGCTTATCCCTGAACAATGAGCAGTTCTTC,CASSLSLNNEQFF
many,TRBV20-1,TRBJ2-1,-,TGCAGTGCTGAACAGGGCTACGGCAATGAGCAGTTCTTC,CSAEQGYGNEQFF
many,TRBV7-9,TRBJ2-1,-,TGTGCCAGCAGGCCAGGACCGAATGAGCAGTTCTTC,CASRPGPNEQFF